This TCR beta chain stems from a study of OX40 agonist ivuxolimab in advanced cancers. As for the study in general: As their treatment, patients were administered ivuxolimab, an agonistic anti-OX40 (CD134) antibody. Hepatocellular carcinoma, melanoma, renal cell or head and neck cancer affected the dose-escalation patients.

The protocol was immunoSEQ multiplex PCR, while the TCRdb copy is restricted to in-frame clones and leaves out a portion. This sample has tens of thousands of clones, with around 85% found just once. On this clone: Its antigen is currently unknown.

Patients with a history of autoimmune disease or on systemic immunosuppression were excluded. Between the trimmed V and J ends, which lost 3 bases and 5 bases, there was a span of 7 bases. From germline, CDR1 is MNHNS and CDR2 SASEGT. The CDR3 sequence is 12 residues long. Findings of the study overall: In CD8+ T cells, expanded clones were on average more numerous than in CD4+.

The sample in question was CD4+ or CD8+ T cells sorted from blood, obtained in a trial of the OX40 agonist ivuxolimab. J is TRBJ1-1 and V is TRBV6-1; no definite D call. The source of this sequence is an adult with an advanced solid tumor such as melanoma, head and neck, liver or kidney cancer. This CDR3 is CASSDRMTEAFF. CDR3 nucleotide sequence: TGTGCCAGCAGTGACCGGATGACTGAAGCTTTCTTT.